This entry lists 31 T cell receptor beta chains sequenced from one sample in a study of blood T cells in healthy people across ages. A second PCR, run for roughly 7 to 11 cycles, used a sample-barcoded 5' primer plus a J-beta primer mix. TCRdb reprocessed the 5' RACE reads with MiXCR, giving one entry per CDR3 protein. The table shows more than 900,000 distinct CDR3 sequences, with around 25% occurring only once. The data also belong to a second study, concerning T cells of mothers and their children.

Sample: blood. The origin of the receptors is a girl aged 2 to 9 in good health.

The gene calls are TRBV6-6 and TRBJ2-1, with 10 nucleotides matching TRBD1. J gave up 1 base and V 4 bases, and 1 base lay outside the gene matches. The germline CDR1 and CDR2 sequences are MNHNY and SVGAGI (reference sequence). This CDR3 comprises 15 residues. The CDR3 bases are TGTGCCAGCAGTTGGACAGGGGGATCCTACAATGAGCAGTTCTTC. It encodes CASSWTGGSYNEQFF.

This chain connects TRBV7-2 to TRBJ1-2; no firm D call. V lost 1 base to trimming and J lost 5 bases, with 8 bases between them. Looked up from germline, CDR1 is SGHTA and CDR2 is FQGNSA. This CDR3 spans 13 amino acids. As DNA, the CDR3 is TGTGCCAGCAGCTTAGGTGGGGTGTATGGCTACACCTTC. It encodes CASSLGGVYGYTF.

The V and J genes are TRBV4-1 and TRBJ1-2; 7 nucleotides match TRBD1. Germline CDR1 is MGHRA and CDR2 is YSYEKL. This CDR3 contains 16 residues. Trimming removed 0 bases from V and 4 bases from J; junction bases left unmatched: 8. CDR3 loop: CASSQEYRTGLYGYTF. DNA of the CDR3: TGCGCCAGCAGCCAAGAATACCGGACAGGACTCTATGGCTACACCTTC.

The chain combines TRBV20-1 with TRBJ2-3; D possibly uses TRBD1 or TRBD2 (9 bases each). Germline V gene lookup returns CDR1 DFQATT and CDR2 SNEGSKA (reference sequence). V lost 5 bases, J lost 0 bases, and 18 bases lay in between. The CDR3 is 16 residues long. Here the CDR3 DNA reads TGCAGTGCTGGGACAGGGACTAGCCTTAGCACAGATACGCAGTATTTT. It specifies CSAGTGTSLSTDTQYF.

The CDR3 nucleotides are TGTGCCAGCAGCCCGAACGAATACACGGGAGAAGAGACCCAGTACTTC. Translating gives CASSPNEYTGEETQYF. V and J are TRBV7-2 and TRBJ2-5, with a possible D match to TRBD2 (6 bases). The V end was cut by 5 bases, the J end by 3 bases, with 19 bases between. Germline loops: CDR1 SGHTA, CDR2 FQGNSA. This CDR3 has 16 amino acids.

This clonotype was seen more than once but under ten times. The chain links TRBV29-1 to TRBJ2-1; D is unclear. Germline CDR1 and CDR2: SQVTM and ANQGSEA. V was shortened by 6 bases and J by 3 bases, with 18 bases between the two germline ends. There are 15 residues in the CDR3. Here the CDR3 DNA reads TGCAGCGTAAAACAGCCGGACGAAGTCTACAATGAGCAGTTCTTC. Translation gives CSVKQPDEVYNEQFF.

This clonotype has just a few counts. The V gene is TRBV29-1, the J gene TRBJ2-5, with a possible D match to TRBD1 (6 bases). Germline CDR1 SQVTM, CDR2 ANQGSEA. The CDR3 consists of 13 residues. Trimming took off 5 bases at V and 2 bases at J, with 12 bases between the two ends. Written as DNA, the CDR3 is TGCAGCGTTTGCCTGGGACAACAAGAGACCCAGTACTTC. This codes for CSVCLGQQETQYF.

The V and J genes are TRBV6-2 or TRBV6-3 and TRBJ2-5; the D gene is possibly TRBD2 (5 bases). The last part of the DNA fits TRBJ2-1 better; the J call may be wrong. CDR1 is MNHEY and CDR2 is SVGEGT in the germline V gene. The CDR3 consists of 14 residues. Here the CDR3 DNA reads TGTGCCAGCAGCGCCCCTTTCCGCGGAGGTGAGCAGTTCTTC. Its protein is CASSAPFRGGEQFF.

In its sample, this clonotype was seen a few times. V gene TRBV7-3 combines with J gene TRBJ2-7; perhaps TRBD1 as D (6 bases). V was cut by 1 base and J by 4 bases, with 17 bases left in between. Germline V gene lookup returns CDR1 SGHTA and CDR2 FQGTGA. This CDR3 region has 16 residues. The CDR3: CASSLSRGLPPYEQYF. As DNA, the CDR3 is TGTGCCAGCAGCTTAAGCAGGGGCCTCCCTCCTTACGAGCAGTACTTC. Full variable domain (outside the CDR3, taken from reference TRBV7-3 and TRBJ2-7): GAGVSQTPSNKVTEKGKYVELRCDPISGHTALYWYRQSLGQGPEFLIYFQGTGAADDSGLPNDRFFAVRPEGSVSTLKIQRTERGDSAVYLCASSLSRGLPPYEQYFGPGTRLTVT.

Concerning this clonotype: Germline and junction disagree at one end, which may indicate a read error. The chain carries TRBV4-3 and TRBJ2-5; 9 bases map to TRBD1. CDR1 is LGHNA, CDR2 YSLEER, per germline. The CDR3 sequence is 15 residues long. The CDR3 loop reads CANSHGTGPQETQYF. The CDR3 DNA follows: TGCGCCAACAGCCACGGGACAGGGCCCCAAGAGACCCAGTACTTC.

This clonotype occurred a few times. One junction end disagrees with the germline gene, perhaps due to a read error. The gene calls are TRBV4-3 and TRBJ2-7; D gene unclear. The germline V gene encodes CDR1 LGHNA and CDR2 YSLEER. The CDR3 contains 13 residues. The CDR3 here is CASSLELRNEQHF. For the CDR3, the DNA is TGCGCCAGCAGCCTAGAGCTCCGGAACGAGCAGCACTTC.

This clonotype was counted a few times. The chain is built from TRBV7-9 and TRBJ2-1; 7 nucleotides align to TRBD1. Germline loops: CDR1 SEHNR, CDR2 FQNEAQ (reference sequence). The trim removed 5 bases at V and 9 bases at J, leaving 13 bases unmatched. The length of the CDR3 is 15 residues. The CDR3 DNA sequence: TGTGCCAGCAGCCCTACGACAGGGAAAGGGGGTGAGCAGTTCTTC. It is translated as CASSPTTGKGGEQFF.

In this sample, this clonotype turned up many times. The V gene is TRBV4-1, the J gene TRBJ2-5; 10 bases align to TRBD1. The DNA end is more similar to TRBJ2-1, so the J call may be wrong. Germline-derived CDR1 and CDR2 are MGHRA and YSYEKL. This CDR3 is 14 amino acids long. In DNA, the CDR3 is TGCGCCAGCAGCACGGGACAGGGGATCTATGAGCAGTTCTTC. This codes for CASSTGQGIYEQFF.

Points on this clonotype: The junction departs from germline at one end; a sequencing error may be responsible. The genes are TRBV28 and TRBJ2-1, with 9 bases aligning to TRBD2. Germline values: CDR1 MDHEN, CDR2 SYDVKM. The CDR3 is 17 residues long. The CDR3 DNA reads TGTGCCAGCAGTTTTGATCCTAGCGGGATCCCCTACGATGAGCAGTTCTTC. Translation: CASSFDPSGIPYDEQFF. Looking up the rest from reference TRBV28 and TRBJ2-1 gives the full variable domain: DVKVTQSSRYLVKRTGEKVFLECVQDMDHENMFWYRQDPGLGLRLIYFSYDVKMKEKGDIPEGYSVSREKKERFSLILESASTNQTSMYLCASSFDPSGIPYDEQFFGPGTRLTVL.

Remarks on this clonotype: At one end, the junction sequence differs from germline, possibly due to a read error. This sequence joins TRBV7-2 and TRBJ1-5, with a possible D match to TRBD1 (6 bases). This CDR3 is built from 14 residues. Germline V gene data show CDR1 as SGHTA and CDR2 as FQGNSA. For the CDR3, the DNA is TGTGCCAGCAGCTTAGCAGGGGACAATGAGCCCCAGCATTTT. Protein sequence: CASSLAGDNEPQHF.

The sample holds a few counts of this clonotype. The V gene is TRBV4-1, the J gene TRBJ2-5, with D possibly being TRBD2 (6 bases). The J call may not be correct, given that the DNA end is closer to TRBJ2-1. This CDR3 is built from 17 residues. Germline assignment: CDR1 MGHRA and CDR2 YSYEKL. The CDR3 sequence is CASSQPKAGRGYNEQFF. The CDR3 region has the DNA TGCGCCAGCAGCCAACCAAAGGCGGGCCGGGGGTACAATGAGCAGTTCTTC.

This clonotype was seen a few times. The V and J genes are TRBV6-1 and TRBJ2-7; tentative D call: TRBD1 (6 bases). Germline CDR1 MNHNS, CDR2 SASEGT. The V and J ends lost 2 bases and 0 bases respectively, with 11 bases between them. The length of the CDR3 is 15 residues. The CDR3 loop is CASSEWRTDSYEQYF. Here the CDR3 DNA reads TGTGCCAGCAGTGAATGGAGGACAGACTCCTACGAGCAGTACTTC.

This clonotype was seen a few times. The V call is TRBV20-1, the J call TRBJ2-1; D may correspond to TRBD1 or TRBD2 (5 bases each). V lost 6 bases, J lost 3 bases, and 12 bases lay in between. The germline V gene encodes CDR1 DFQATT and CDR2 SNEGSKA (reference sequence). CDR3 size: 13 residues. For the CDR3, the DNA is TGCAGTGCCGGGGCCGGGTACTACAATGAGCAGTTCTTC. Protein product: CSAGAGYYNEQFF.

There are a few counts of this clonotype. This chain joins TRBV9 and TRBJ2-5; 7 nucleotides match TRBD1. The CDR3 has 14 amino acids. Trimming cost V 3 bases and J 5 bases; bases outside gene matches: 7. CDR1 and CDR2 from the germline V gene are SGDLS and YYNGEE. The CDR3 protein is CASSGTGVRETQYF. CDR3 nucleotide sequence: TGTGCCAGCAGCGGTACAGGGGTTCGGGAGACCCAGTACTTC.

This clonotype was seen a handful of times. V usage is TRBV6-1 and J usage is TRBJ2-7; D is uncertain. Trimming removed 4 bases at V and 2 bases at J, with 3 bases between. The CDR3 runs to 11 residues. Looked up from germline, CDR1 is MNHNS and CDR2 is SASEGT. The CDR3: CASSAPYEQYF. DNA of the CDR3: TGTGCCAGCAGTGCACCCTACGAGCAGTACTTC.

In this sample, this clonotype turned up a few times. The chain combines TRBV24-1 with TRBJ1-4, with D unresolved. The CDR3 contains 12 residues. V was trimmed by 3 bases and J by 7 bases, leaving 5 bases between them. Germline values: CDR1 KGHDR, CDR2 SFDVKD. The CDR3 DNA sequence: TGTGCCACCAGTGATATGAGTGAAAAACTGTTTTTT. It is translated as CATSDMSEKLFF.

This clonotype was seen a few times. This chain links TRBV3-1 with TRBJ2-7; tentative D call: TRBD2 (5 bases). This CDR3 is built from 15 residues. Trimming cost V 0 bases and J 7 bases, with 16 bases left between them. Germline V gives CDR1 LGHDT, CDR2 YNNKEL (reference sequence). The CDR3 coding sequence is TGTGCCAGCAGCCAAGAAAGAAACATAGCGAGTGAGCAGTACTTC. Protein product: CASSQERNIASEQYF.

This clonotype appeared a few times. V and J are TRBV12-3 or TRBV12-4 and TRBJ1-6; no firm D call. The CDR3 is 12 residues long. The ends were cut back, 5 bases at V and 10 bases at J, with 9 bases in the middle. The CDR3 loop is CASSGDLSPLHF. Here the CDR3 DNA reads TGTGCCAGCAGTGGAGACCTGTCACCCCTCCACTTT.

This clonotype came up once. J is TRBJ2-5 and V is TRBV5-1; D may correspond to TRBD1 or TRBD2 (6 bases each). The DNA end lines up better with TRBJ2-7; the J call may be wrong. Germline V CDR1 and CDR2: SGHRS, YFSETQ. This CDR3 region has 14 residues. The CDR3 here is CASTWRDTNYEQYF. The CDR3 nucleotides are TGCGCCAGCACCTGGCGGGACACCAACTACGAGCAGTACTTC.

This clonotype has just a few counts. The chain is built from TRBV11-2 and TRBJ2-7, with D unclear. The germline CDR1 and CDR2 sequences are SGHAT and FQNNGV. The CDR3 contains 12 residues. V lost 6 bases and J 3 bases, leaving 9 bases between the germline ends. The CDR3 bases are TGTGCCAGCAGTGGATCGTACTACGAGCAGTACTTC. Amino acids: CASSGSYYEQYF.

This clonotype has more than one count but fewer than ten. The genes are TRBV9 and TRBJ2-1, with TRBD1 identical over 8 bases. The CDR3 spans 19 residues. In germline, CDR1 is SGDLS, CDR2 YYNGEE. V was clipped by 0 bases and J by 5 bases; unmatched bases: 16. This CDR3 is CASSVARGSTGGENNEQFF. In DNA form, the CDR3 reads TGTGCCAGCAGCGTAGCGAGAGGTTCCACAGGGGGAGAGAACAATGAGCAGTTCTTC. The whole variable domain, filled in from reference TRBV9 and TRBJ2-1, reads DSGVTQTPKHLITATGQRVTLRCSPRSGDLSVYWYQQSLDQGLQFLIQYYNGEERAKGNILERFSAQQFPDLHSELNLSSLELGDSALYFCASSVARGSTGGENNEQFFGPGTRLTVL.

This chain's CDR3 is CASSLLTQGVLAGANVLTF. CDR3 DNA sequence: TGTGCCAGCAGCTTGTTAACTCAGGGGGTATTAGCAGGGGCCAACGTCCTGACTTTC. The J gene is TRBJ2-6, the V gene TRBV5-6, with 7 nucleotides matching TRBD1. CDR1 SGHDT and CDR2 YYEEEE come from the germline V gene. The CDR3 runs 19 residues. V was clipped by 1 base and J by 4 bases; unmatched bases: 14.

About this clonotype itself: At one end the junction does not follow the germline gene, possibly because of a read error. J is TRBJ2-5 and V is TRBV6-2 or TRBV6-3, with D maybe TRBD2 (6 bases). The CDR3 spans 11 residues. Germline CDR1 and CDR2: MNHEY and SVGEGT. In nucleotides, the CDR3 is TGTGCCAGCAGTTCTCCCGGGACTCTACACTTC. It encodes CASSSPGTLHF.

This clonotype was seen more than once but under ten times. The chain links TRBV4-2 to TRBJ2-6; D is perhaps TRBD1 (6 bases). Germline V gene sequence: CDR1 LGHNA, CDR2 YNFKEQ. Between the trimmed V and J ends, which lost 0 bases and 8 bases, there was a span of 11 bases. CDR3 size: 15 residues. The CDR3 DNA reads TGTGCCAGCAGCCAAGAGGTAACAGGGACCAACGTCCTGACTTTC. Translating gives CASSQEVTGTNVLTF.

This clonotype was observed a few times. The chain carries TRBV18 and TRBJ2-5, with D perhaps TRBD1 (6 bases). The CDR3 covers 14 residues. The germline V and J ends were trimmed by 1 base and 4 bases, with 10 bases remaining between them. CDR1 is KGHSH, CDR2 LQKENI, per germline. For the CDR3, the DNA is TGTGCCAGCTCACCACAGCAGGGGATAGAGACCCAGTACTTC. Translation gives CASSPQQGIETQYF.

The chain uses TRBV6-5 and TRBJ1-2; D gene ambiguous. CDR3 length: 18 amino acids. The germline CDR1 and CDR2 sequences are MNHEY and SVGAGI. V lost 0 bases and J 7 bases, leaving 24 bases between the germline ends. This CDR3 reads CASSYSVQLQVLYSGYTF. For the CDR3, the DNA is TGTGCCAGCAGTTACTCCGTCCAGCTTCAGGTCCTTTATTCTGGCTACACCTTC.